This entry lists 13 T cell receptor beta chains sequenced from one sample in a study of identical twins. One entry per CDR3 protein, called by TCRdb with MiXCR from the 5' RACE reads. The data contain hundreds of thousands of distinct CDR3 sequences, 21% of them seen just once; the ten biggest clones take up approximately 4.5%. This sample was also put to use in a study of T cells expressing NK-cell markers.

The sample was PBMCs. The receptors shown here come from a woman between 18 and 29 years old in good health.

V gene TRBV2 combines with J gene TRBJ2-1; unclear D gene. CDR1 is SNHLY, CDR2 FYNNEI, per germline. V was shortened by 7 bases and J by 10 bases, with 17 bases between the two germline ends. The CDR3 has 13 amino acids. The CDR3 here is CASKTDTNREQFF. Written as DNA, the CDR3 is TGTGCCAGCAAGACTGACACCAACCGGGAGCAGTTCTTC.

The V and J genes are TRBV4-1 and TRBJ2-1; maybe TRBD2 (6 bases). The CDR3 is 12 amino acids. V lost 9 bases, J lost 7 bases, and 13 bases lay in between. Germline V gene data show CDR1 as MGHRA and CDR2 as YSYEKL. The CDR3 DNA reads TGCGCCAGTGCGGGACTCGTAAATGAGCAGTTCTTC. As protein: CASAGLVNEQFF.

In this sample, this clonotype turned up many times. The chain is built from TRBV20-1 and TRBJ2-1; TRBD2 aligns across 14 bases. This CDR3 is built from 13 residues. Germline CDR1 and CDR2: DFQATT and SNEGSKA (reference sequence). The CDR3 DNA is TGCAGCCTCGGGACTAGCGGGAGAACTGAGCAGTTCTTC. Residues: CSLGTSGRTEQFF.

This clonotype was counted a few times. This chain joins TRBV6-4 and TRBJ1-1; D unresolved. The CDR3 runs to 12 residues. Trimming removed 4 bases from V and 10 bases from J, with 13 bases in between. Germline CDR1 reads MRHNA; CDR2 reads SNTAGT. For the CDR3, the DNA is TGTGCCAGCAGTGTAAAACAAAATGGAGCTTTCTTT. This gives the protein CASSVKQNGAFF.

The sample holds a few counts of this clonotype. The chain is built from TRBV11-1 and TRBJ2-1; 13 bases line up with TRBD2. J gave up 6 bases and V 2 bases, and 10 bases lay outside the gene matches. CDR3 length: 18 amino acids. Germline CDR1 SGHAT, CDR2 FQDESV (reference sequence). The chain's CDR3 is CASSLTQTSGRATNEQFF. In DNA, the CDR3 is TGTGCCAGCAGCTTAACCCAAACTAGCGGGAGGGCAACCAATGAGCAGTTCTTC.

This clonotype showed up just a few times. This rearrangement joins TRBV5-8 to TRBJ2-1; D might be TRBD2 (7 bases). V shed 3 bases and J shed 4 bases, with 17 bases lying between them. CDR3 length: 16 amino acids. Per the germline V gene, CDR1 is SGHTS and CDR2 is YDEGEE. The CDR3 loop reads CASSSEGGTRYNEQFF. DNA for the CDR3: TGTGCCAGCAGCTCAGAGGGGGGGACGCGATACAATGAGCAGTTCTTC.

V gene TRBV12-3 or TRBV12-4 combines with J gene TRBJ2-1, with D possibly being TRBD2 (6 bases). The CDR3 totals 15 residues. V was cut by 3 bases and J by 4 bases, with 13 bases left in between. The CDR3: CASSFWRGLYNEQFF. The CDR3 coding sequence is TGTGCCAGCAGTTTTTGGCGGGGTTTGTACAATGAGCAGTTCTTC.

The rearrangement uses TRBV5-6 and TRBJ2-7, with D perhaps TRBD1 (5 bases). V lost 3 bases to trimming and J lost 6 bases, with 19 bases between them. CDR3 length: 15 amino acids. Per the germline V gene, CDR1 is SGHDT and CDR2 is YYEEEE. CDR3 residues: CASSYRALIGAEQYF. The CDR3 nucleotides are TGTGCCAGCAGCTACCGGGCCCTAATAGGGGCCGAGCAGTACTTC.

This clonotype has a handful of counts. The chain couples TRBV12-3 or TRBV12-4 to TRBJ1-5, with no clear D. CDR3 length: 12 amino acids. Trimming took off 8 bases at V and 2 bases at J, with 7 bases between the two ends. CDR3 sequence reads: CASSEGNQPQHF. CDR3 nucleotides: TGTGCCAGCTCGGAGGGCAATCAGCCCCAGCATTTT.

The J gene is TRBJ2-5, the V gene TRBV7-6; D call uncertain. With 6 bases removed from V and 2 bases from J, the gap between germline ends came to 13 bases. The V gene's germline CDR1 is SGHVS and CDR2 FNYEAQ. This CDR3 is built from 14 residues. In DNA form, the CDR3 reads TGTGCCAGCAGAATCCGACCAGGTCAAGAGACCCAGTACTTC. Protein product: CASRIRPGQETQYF.

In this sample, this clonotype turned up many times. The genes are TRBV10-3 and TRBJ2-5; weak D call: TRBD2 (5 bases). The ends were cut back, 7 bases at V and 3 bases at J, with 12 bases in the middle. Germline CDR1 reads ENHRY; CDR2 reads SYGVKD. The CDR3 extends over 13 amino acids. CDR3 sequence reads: CAINPGIEETQYF. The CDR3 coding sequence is TGTGCCATCAACCCGGGGATTGAAGAGACCCAGTACTTC.

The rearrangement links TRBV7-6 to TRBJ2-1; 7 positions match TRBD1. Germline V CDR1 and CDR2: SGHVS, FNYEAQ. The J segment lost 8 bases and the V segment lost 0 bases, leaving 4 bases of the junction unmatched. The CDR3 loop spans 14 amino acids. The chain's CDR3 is CASSLAAQGDEQFF. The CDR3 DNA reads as TGTGCCAGCAGCTTAGCCGCCCAGGGGGATGAGCAGTTCTTC.

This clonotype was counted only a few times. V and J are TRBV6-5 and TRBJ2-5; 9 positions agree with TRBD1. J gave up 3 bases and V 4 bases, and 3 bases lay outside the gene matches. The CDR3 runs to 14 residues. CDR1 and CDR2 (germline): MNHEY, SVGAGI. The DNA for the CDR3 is TGTGCCAGCAGTTCACGGGACAGGGAAGAGACCCAGTACTTC. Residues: CASSSRDREETQYF.